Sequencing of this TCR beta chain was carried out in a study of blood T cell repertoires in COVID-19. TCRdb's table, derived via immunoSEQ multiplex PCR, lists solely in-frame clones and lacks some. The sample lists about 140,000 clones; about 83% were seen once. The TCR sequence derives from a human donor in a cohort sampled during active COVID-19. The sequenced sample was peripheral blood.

The CDR3 loop is CASSFLAGGSYEQYF. The CDR3 DNA is TGTGCCAGCAGTTTTCTAGCAGGGGGCTCCTACGAGCAGTACTTC. The J gene is TRBJ2-7, the V gene TRBV6-2 or TRBV6-3; 7 bases line up with TRBD1. CDR1 MNHEY and CDR2 SVGEGT come from the germline V gene. Trimming took 4 bases from V and 0 from J; bases not matched to a gene: 6. The CDR3 sequence is 15 residues long.